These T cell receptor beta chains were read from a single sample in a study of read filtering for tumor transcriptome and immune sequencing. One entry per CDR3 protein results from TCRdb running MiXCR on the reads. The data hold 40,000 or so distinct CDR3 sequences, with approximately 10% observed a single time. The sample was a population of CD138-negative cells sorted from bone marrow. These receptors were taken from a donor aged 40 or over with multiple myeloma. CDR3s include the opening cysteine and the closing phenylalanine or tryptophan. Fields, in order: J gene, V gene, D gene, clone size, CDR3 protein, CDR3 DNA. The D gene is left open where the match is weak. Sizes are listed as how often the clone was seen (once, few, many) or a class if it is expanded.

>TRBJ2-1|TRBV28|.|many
CASSPSGSNEQFF
TGTGCCAGCAGTCCTTCAGGATCCAATGAGCAGTTCTTC
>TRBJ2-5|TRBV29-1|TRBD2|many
CSVAPNSGGRETQYF
TGCAGCGTCGCACCCAATAGCGGGGGACGGGAGACCCAGTACTTC
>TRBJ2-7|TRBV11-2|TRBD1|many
CASSQGQTMTYEQYF
TGTGCCAGCAGCCAGGGACAGACTATGACCTACGAGCAGTACTTC
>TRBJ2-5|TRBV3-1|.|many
CASSQEGHFETQYF
TGTGCCAGCAGCCAAGAAGGTCACTTTGAGACCCAGTACTTC
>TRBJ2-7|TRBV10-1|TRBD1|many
CASSWTGGYEQYF
TGCGCCAGCAGCTGGACAGGGGGCTACGAGCAGTACTTC
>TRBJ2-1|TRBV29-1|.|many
CSVAKDSYNEQFF
TGCAGCGTTGCGAAGGACTCCTACAATGAGCAGTTCTTC
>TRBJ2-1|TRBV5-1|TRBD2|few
CASSLERGGPYNEQFF
TGCGCCAGCAGCTTGGAGCGGGGGGGCCCATACAATGAGCAGTTCTTC
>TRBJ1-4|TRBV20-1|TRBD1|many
CSARTTGQGEKLFF
TGCAGTGCTAGAACGACGGGACAGGGCGAAAAACTGTTTTTT
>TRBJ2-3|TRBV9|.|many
CASSVATGRRGSTDTQYF
TGTGCCAGCAGCGTAGCTACGGGGCGTCGCGGCAGCACAGATACGCAGTATTTT
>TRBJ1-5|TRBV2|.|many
CASSEYGPQHF
TGTGCCAGCAGTGAATACGGGCCCCAGCATTTT
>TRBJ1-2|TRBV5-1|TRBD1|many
CASSYWTGGGSNYGYTF
TGCGCCAGCAGCTACTGGACAGGGGGCGGGAGTAACTATGGCTACACCTTC